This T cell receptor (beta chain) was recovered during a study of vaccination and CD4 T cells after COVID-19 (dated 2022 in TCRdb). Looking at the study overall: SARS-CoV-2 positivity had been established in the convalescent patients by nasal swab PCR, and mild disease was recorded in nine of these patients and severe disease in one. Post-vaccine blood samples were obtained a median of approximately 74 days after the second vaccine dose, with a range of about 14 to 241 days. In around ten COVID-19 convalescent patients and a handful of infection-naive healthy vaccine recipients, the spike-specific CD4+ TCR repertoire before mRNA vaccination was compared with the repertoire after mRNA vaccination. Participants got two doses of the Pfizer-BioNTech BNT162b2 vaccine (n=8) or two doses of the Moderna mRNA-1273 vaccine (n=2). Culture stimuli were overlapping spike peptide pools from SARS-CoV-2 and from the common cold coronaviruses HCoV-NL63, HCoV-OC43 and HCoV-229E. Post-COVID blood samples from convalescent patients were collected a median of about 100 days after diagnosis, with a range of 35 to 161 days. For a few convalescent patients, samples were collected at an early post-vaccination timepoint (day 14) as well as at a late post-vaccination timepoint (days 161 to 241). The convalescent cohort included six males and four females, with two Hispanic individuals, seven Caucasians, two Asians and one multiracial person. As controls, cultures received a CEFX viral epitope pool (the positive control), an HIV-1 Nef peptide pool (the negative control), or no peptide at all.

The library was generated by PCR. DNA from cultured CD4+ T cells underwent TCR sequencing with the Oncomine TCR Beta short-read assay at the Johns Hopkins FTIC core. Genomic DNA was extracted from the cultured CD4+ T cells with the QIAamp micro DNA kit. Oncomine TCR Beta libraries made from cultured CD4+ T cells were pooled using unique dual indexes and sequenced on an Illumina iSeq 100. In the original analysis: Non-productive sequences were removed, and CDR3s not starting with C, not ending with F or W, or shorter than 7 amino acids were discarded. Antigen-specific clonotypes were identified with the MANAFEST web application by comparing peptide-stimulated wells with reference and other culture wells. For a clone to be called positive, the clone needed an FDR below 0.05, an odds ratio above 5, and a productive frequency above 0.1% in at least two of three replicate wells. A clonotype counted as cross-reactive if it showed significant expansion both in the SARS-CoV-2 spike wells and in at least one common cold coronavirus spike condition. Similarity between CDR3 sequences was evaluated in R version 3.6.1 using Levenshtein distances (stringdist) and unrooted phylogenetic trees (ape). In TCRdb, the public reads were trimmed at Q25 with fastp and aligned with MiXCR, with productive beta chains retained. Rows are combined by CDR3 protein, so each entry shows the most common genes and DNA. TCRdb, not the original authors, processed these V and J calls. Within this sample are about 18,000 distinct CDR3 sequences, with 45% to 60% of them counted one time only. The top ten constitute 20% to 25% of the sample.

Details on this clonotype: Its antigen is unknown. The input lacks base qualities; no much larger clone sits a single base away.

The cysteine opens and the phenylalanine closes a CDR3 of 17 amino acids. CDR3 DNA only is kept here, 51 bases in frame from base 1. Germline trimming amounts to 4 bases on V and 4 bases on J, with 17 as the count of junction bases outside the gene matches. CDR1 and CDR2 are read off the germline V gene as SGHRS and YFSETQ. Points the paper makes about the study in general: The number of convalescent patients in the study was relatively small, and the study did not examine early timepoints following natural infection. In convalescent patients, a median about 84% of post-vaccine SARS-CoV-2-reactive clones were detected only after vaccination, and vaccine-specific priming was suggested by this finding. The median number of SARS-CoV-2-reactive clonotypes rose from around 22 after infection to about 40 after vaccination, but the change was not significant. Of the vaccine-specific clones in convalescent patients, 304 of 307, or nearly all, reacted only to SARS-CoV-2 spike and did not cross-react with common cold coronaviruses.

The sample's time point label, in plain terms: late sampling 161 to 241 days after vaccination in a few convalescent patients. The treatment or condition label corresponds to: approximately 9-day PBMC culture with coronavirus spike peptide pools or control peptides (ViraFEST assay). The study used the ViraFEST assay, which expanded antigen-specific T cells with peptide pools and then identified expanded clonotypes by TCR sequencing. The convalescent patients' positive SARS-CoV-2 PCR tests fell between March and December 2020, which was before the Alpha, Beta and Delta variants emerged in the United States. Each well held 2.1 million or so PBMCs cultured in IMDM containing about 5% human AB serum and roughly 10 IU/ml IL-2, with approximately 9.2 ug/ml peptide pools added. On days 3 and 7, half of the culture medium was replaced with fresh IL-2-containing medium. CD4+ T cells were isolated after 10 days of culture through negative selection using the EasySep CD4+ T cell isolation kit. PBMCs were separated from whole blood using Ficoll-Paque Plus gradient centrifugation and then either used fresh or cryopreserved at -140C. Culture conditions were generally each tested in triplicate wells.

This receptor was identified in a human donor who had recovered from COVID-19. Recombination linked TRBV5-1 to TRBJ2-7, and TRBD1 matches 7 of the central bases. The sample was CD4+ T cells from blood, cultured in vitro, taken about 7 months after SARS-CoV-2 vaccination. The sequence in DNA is TGCGCCAGCAGCACAAGACCTACCGGGACAGCCGGATACGAGCAGTACTTC. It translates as CASSTRPTGTAGYEQYF.